A single sample is the source of the 18 T cell receptor beta chains below, sequenced in a study of blood T cell repertoires in COVID-19. Assay: immunoSEQ multiplex PCR; the TCRdb copy retains only in-frame clones and omits some. The data contain 120,000 or so clones, about 85% of them singletons. The sample taken for sequencing was peripheral blood. The source is a woman of 80 years or more with acute or convalescent COVID-19.

The chain is built from TRBV18 and TRBJ2-5; 15 bases are shared with TRBD2. This CDR3 is built from 15 residues. J lost 4 bases, V lost 5 bases, and 2 bases had no gene match. Germline assignment: CDR1 KGHSH and CDR2 LQKENI. CDR3 amino acids: CASSGLAGGPETQYF. The CDR3 DNA follows: TGTGCCAGCTCAGGACTAGCGGGGGGGCCAGAGACCCAGTACTTC. Full variable domain (outside the CDR3, taken from reference TRBV18 and TRBJ2-5): NAGVMQNPRHLVRRRGQEARLRCSPMKGHSHVYWYRQLPEEGLKFMVYLQKENIIDESGMPKERFSAEFPKEGPSILRIQQVVRGDSAAYFCASSGLAGGPETQYFGPGTRLLVL.

The CDR3 reads CASSKTGLNTEAFF. The CDR3 region has the DNA TGTGCCAGCAGCAAGACAGGGTTGAACACTGAAGCTTTCTTT. The V call is TRBV7-2, the J call TRBJ1-1, with TRBD1 matching over 7 bases. This CDR3 spans 14 amino acids. With V trimmed by 5 bases and J by 0 bases, 3 bases remained unmatched. Germline V gene data show CDR1 as SGHTA and CDR2 as FQGNSA. Looking up the rest from reference TRBV7-2 and TRBJ1-1 gives the full variable domain: GAGVSQSPSNKVTEKGKDVELRCDPISGHTALYWYRQSLGQGLEFLIYFQGNSAPDKSGLPSDRFSAERTGGSVSTLTIQRTQQEDSAVYLCASSKTGLNTEAFFGQGTRLTVV.

The chain links TRBV4-1 to TRBJ2-5; tentative D call: TRBD1 (6 bases). Germline V lookup: CDR1 MGHRA, CDR2 YSYEKL. The V gene lost 0 bases and the J gene lost 8 bases, with 16 bases spanning the gap. The CDR3 has 15 residues. The CDR3 reads CASSQDTTTGLTQYF. In DNA, the CDR3 is TGCGCCAGCAGCCAAGATACGACGACAGGCCTTACCCAGTACTTC.

This chain joins TRBV28 and TRBJ1-1; D unresolved. The CDR3 is 13 residues long. Trimming pared 9 bases from V and 4 bases from J, leaving 15 bases between. CDR1 and CDR2 (germline): MDHEN, SYDVKM. The CDR3 spells CASLPGFGTEAFF. DNA of the CDR3: TGTGCCAGTCTCCCCGGGTTCGGCACTGAAGCTTTCTTT.

This clone was seen a handful of times. This rearrangement joins TRBV28 to TRBJ1-3, with D unclear. The CDR3 consists of 14 residues. V was clipped by 2 bases and J by 2 bases, with 7 bases between them. Germline V CDR1 and CDR2: MDHEN, SYDVKM. The chain's CDR3 is CASSLKHPGNTIYF. The CDR3 nucleotides read TGTGCCAGCAGTTTAAAACACCCTGGAAACACCATATATTTT.

The J gene is TRBJ2-1, the V gene TRBV5-1; TRBD1 agrees at 7 bases. CDR3 length: 15 amino acids. V gave up 6 bases and J gave up 5 bases; unmatched junction bases: 11. The germline gives CDR1 SGHRS, CDR2 YFSETQ. CDR3 in DNA: TGCGCCAGCAACGTAAATCCGGGACAGAACAATGAGCAGTTCTTC. Protein product: CASNVNPGQNNEQFF.

This clone appeared a single time. The chain couples TRBV7-9 to TRBJ1-2, with D uncertain. CDR1 and CDR2 from the germline V gene are SEHNR and FQNEAQ (reference sequence). Trimming cost V 2 bases and J 4 bases, with 17 bases left between them. CDR3 length: 16 residues. Written as DNA, the CDR3 is TGTGCCAGCAGCTTATCCTCAGCGAAAACCCTCTATGGCTACACCTTC. Protein sequence: CASSLSSAKTLYGYTF.

This clone was recorded only once. The V call is TRBV12-5, the J call TRBJ2-1; TRBD2 might be the D (6 bases). The germline gives CDR1 LGHNT, CDR2 FRNRAP. CDR3 length: 17 amino acids. V shed 0 bases and J shed 8 bases, with 20 bases lying between them. CDR3 nucleotides: TGTGCTAGTGGTTTGGTAAAACGGGACTTAGGTCTAGATGAGCAGTTCTTC. This translates into CASGLVKRDLGLDEQFF.

The chain joins TRBV12-3 or TRBV12-4 to TRBJ1-5; D call uncertain. Trimming removed 10 bases from V and 0 bases from J, with 10 bases in between. This CDR3 has 13 amino acids. The DNA for the CDR3 is TGTGCCACTCGACTGGGTAGCAATCAGCCCCAGCATTTT. It translates to CATRLGSNQPQHF.

This clone appeared once. V and J are TRBV4-2 and TRBJ2-5; TRBD2 matches at 7 bases. This CDR3 has 15 residues. The V gene end was trimmed by 5 bases and the J gene end by 3 bases; junction bases not matched to a gene: 9. CDR1 and CDR2 (germline): LGHNA, YNFKEQ. The DNA of the CDR3 is TGTGCCAGCAGCACCCGACCCGCGGGGGAAGAGACCCAGTACTTC. Protein product: CASSTRPAGEETQYF.

In its sample, this clone was seen once. The rearrangement joins TRBV5-1 to TRBJ1-2; the match to TRBD1 covers 7 bases. The germline V gene has CDR1 SGHRS and CDR2 YFSETQ. CDR3 length equals 13 residues. V dropped 7 bases and J dropped 3; count of bases not matched to a gene: 6. The CDR3 loop reads CASGEGADYGYTF. The CDR3 DNA is TGCGCCAGCGGAGAGGGGGCAGACTATGGCTACACCTTC. Full variable domain (remainder filled in from reference TRBV5-1 and TRBJ1-2): KAGVTQTPRYLIKTRGQQVTLSCSPISGHRSVSWYQQTPGQGLQFLFEYFSETQRNKGNFPGRFSGRQFSNSRSEMNVSTLELGDSALYLCASGEGADYGYTFGSGTRLTVV.

The chain links TRBV19 to TRBJ1-6, with 7 nucleotides matching TRBD1. After removal of 9 bases from V and 12 bases from J, the junction contained 8 bases not matched to a gene. The CDR3 sequence is 12 residues long. Germline V gene lookup returns CDR1 LNHDA and CDR2 SQIVND (reference sequence). The CDR3 DNA follows: TGTGCCAGCCGCGACAGGGACCGACCCCTCCACTTT. Translated, it gives CASRDRDRPLHF.

The chain has TRBV19 and TRBJ1-6, with a weak D call TRBD1 (5 bases). Trimming took off 6 bases at V and 7 bases at J, with 13 bases between the two ends. Germline values: CDR1 LNHDA, CDR2 SQIVND (reference sequence). The CDR3 is made up of 14 amino acids. The CDR3: CASRPGRENSPLHF. The CDR3 bases are TGTGCCAGTAGACCGGGACGGGAGAATTCACCCCTCCACTTT.

The chain carries TRBV5-1 and TRBJ2-5, with 9 bases identical to TRBD1. The CDR3 consists of 14 residues. Germline V CDR1 and CDR2: SGHRS, YFSETQ. Trimming cost V 2 bases and J 4 bases; bases outside gene matches: 3. CDR3 sequence reads: CASSFTGGGETQYF. CDR3 nucleotide sequence: TGCGCCAGCAGCTTCACAGGGGGCGGAGAGACCCAGTACTTC.

The rearrangement joins TRBV6-6 to TRBJ1-3, with 7 bases fitting TRBD1. Germline-derived CDR1 and CDR2 are MNHNY and SVGAGI (reference sequence). The CDR3 has 16 residues. V lost 6 bases to trimming and J lost 0 bases; unmatched junction nucleotides: 8. The CDR3 nucleotides are TGTGCCAGCAGCCTCGCAGGGGGGATCTCTGGAAACACCATATATTTT. Amino acid sequence: CASSLAGGISGNTIYF.

The chain has TRBV3-1 (or the pseudogene TRBV3-2) and TRBJ1-2; TRBD1 might be the D (5 bases). CDR1 and CDR2 from the germline V gene are LGHDT and YNNKEL (reference sequence). V was trimmed by 6 bases and J by 5 bases, leaving 10 bases between them. This CDR3 has 12 amino acids. This CDR3 is CASSLGLYGYTF. The CDR3, as DNA: TGTGCCAGCAGTCTGGGACTGTATGGCTACACCTTC.

The rearrangement uses TRBV28 and TRBJ2-3, with TRBD1 matching 7 bases. The length of the CDR3 is 17 residues. Looked up from germline, CDR1 is MDHEN and CDR2 is SYDVKM. The ends lost 5 bases at V and 6 bases at J; junction bases unmatched: 17. CDR3: CASSPSDRVGKLDTQYF. For the CDR3, the DNA is TGTGCCAGCAGTCCCTCCGACAGGGTTGGGAAGCTTGATACGCAGTATTTT.

The chain carries TRBV7-8 and TRBJ2-1; possibly TRBD2 for D (6 bases). Germline loops: CDR1 SGHVS, CDR2 FQNEAQ. CDR3 length: 13 amino acids. V lost 0 bases to trimming and J lost 7 bases, with 7 bases between them. CDR3 DNA sequence: TGTGCCAGCAGCTTAGCAGGGAGGAATGAGCAGTTCTTC. Its translation is CASSLAGRNEQFF.